This entry describes one TCR beta chain. Other DNA sequences in the same sample also yield this CDR3. The CDR3 is 15 residues long. Germline V gives CDR1 SGHAT, CDR2 FQNNGV. Losses at the gene ends were 4 bases for V and 0 bases for J; bases not matched to a gene: 2. This specimen belongs to a study of shared clonotypes between healthy human individuals. For the study at large: Donors were two women and three men aged 18 to 49.

How the authors handled the data: Sequence data from immunoSEQ were junction-only and lacked quality scores; consequently, filtering differed. The method was immunoSEQ multiplex PCR; TCRdb's version includes in-frame clones alone and lacks a portion of them. V and J calls and clone size come straight from that table; D and trimming were deduced from the DNA. The table has 650,000 to 800,000 clones, 72% seen once. All of the donors resided in Nashville, Tennessee, and each was a Caucasian adult. Sequenced input: memory CD4+ T cells sorted from blood. The subset here: CD45RA-negative fraction. The rearrangement uses TRBV11-2 and TRBJ2-1; 8 nucleotides agree with TRBD1. The TCR sequence derives from a young woman in good health. CDR3 bases: TGTGCCAGCAGCTCCACAGGGGGCTCCTACAATGAGCAGTTCTTC. As protein: CASSSTGGSYNEQFF.